The 30 T cell receptor beta chains below were found in one sample sequenced in a study of monozygotic twins with inflammatory bowel disease. TCRdb derives one entry per CDR3 protein from the 5' RACE reads, leaving out DNA. Recorded for this sample: about 150,000 distinct CDR3 sequences. The sample was blood. These receptors all stem from a human donor with ulcerative colitis or Crohn's disease, or a healthy co-twin of an affected twin (not recorded which).

The chain has TRBV19 and TRBJ2-1; the D gene TCRdb calls, TRBD2, cannot be checked with no DNA. This CDR3 region has 17 residues. Per the germline V gene, CDR1 is LNHDA and CDR2 is SQIVND (reference sequence). This chain's CDR3 is CASSSNRLAGTHNKQFF.

V usage is TRBV29-1 and J usage is TRBJ1-2; no DNA is available, so the TRBD1 call from TCRdb remains unchecked. Germline V gives CDR1 SQVTM, CDR2 ANQGSEA. The length of the CDR3 is 14 residues. The CDR3 loop is CSVPGQGVNYGYTF.

The J gene is TRBJ2-7, the V gene TRBV5-8; TCRdb's assignment of TRBD1 cannot be checked, as there is no DNA. The CDR3 consists of 14 residues. Germline assignment: CDR1 SGHTS and CDR2 YDEGEE. CDR3 protein: CASRTDRGPYEQYF.

V usage is TRBV6-2 or TRBV6-3 and J usage is TRBJ1-6. The CDR3 runs to 12 residues. Germline V lookup: CDR1 MNHEY, CDR2 SVGEGT. CDR3 residues: CASSYLNSPLHF.

V is TRBV7-8 and J is TRBJ1-5; TCRdb picks TRBD1, but there is no DNA to check that call. The CDR3 is made up of 16 amino acids. Germline-derived CDR1 and CDR2 are SGHVS and FQNEAQ. The CDR3 sequence is CASSLAQGQGNQPQHF. Full variable domain (outside the CDR3, taken from reference TRBV7-8 and TRBJ1-5): GAGVSQSPRYKVAKRGQDVALRCDPISGHVSLFWYQQALGQGPEFLTYFQNEAQLDKSGLPSDRFFAERPEGSVSTLKIQRTQQEDSAVYLCASSLAQGQGNQPQHFGDGTRLSIL.

This chain links TRBV5-1 with TRBJ2-7. In germline, CDR1 is SGHRS, CDR2 YFSETQ. This CDR3 comprises 14 residues. The CDR3 reads CASSLGRESYEQYF.

This chain links TRBV5-1 with TRBJ2-7; lacking DNA, the TRBD1 call made by TCRdb goes unchecked. The germline CDR1 and CDR2 sequences are SGHRS and YFSETQ. The CDR3 consists of 14 residues. CDR3 residues: CASTLRTGGYEQYF. Full variable domain (missing parts from reference TRBV5-1 and TRBJ2-7): KAGVTQTPRYLIKTRGQQVTLSCSPISGHRSVSWYQQTPGQGLQFLFEYFSETQRNKGNFPGRFSGRQFSNSRSEMNVSTLELGDSALYLCASTLRTGGYEQYFGPGTRLTVT.

The chain is built from TRBV12-3 or TRBV12-4 and TRBJ1-2. This CDR3 is 13 amino acids long. The CDR3 loop is CASSLRVGSGYTF.

This chain links TRBV7-9 with TRBJ1-4; checking the TCRdb D call of TRBD1 is not possible without DNA. CDR1 is SEHNR and CDR2 is FQNEAQ in the germline V gene (reference sequence). The CDR3 loop spans 17 amino acids. The CDR3 is CASSPRPGGGKNEKLFF.

The chain is built from TRBV29-1 and TRBJ2-2; no DNA is available, so the TRBD1 call from TCRdb remains unchecked. CDR3 length equals 12 residues. CDR1 and CDR2 (germline): SQVTM, ANQGSEA. The CDR3 spells CSVEGGTGELFF.

The CDR3 is CSGGTGNTGELFF. This chain uses TRBV29-1 with TRBJ2-2; absent DNA, TCRdb's TRBD1 call cannot be checked. The CDR3 contains 13 residues. CDR1 is SQVTM, CDR2 ANQGSEA, per germline.

The chain is built from TRBV28 and TRBJ2-4. Germline V lookup: CDR1 MDHEN, CDR2 SYDVKM. The length of the CDR3 is 14 residues. The chain's CDR3 is CASRGRLAKNIQYF.

V usage is TRBV5-1 and J usage is TRBJ2-1. The germline gives CDR1 SGHRS, CDR2 YFSETQ. CDR3 size: 15 residues. The CDR3: CATYEQPTSNNEQFF.

The chain is built from TRBV29-1 and TRBJ1-1; absent DNA, TCRdb's TRBD1 call cannot be checked. CDR1 and CDR2 (germline): SQVTM, ANQGSEA. CDR3 length: 13 residues. CDR3 loop: CSGGENRNTEAFF.

The rearrangement joins TRBV20-1 to TRBJ2-3; the TRBD2 assignment by TCRdb is unverifiable without DNA. CDR3 length: 16 amino acids. CDR1 and CDR2 from the germline V gene are DFQATT and SNEGSKA (reference sequence). The CDR3: CSATLGLAGSADTQYF.

The chain carries TRBV5-4 and TRBJ2-7. The CDR3 has 15 amino acids. The germline V gene has CDR1 SGHNT and CDR2 YYREEE (reference sequence). The CDR3: CASSGEGGRSYEQYF.

This chain joins TRBV9 and TRBJ1-6; as DNA is missing, the TRBD1 call by TCRdb cannot be tested. Germline V gene sequence: CDR1 SGDLS, CDR2 YYNGEE. This CDR3 spans 15 amino acids. The CDR3 spells CASSVAAGNNSPLHF.

The chain links TRBV9 to TRBJ2-1; with no DNA, the TCRdb D assignment of TRBD2 cannot be verified. This CDR3 has 16 residues. Germline V gene sequence: CDR1 SGDLS, CDR2 YYNGEE. This CDR3 reads CASSTLAGGNYNEQFF. The full variable domain, completed using reference TRBV9 and TRBJ2-1, is DSGVTQTPKHLITATGQRVTLRCSPRSGDLSVYWYQQSLDQGLQFLIQYYNGEERAKGNILERFSAQQFPDLHSELNLSSLELGDSALYFCASSTLAGGNYNEQFFGPGTRLTVL.

The rearrangement links TRBV5-1 to TRBJ1-4; TCRdb's D call of TRBD1 is untestable without DNA. CDR1 and CDR2 from the germline V gene are SGHRS and YFSETQ. This CDR3 region has 15 residues. The CDR3 spells CASSLETGGNEKLFF.

V and J are TRBV15 and TRBJ2-1; TCRdb outputs TRBD2, but without DNA this stays unchecked. The germline V gene has CDR1 LNHNV and CDR2 YYDKDF (reference sequence). There are 17 residues in the CDR3. The CDR3 protein is CATSRDTSGRAEYEQFF.

The V and J genes are TRBV5-4 and TRBJ2-3; TCRdb calls TRBD2, which cannot be checked without DNA. The CDR3 runs 13 residues. Germline CDR1 reads SGHNT; CDR2 reads YYREEE (reference sequence). This CDR3 is CASSSRVGYTQYF.

V gene TRBV7-2 combines with J gene TRBJ2-1; the TCRdb call, TRBD2, lacks DNA for checking. The CDR3 has 16 residues. Germline V gene sequence: CDR1 SGHTA, CDR2 FQGNSA. This CDR3 is CASNLRLAGGYNEQFF.

V and J are TRBV11-3 and TRBJ2-1; the D gene TCRdb calls, TRBD2, cannot be checked with no DNA. This CDR3 has 18 residues. The germline CDR1 and CDR2 sequences are SGHNT and YENEEA. CDR3 region: CASSPGLAGPSSYNEQFF.

J is TRBJ1-2 and V is TRBV7-8. This CDR3 region has 12 residues. Germline loops: CDR1 SGHVS, CDR2 FQNEAQ. The CDR3 sequence: CASSLESPGYTF.

The chain couples TRBV28 to TRBJ1-1. The CDR3 is 14 amino acids. Germline V gene data show CDR1 as MDHEN and CDR2 as SYDVKM. The CDR3 region is CASSLPDRNTEAFF. The whole variable domain, remainder taken from reference TRBV28 and TRBJ1-1, is DVKVTQSSRYLVKRTGEKVFLECVQDMDHENMFWYRQDPGLGLRLIYFSYDVKMKEKGDIPEGYSVSREKKERFSLILESASTNQTSMYLCASSLPDRNTEAFFGQGTRLTVV.

CDR3 protein: CASSQGRGSGKMRTGELFF. This chain connects TRBV4-1 to TRBJ2-2; TCRdb's D call, TRBD2, is unchecked because there is no DNA. CDR1 is MGHRA, CDR2 YSYEKL, per germline. The CDR3 contains 19 residues.

The chain links TRBV14 to TRBJ2-7; the D gene TCRdb calls, TRBD2, cannot be checked with no DNA. Germline loops: CDR1 SGHDN, CDR2 FVKESK. The CDR3 length is 16 residues. CDR3 protein: CASSHLATRRFYEQYF. The full variable domain, rest sourced from reference TRBV14 and TRBJ2-7, is EAGVTQFPSHSVIEKGQTVTLRCDPISGHDNLYWYRRVMGKEIKFLLHFVKESKQDESGMPNNRFLAERTGGTYSTLKVQPAELEDSGVYFCASSHLATRRFYEQYFGPGTRLTVT.

The chain has TRBV12-3 or TRBV12-4 and TRBJ2-2; TCRdb picks TRBD1, but there is no DNA to check that call. This CDR3 is 22 amino acids long. The chain's CDR3 is CASSLSAWDRNSQTRNTGELFF.

The chain recombines TRBV21-1 with TRBJ1-1. TRBV21-1 counts as a pseudogene. The CDR3 extends over 13 amino acids. The CDR3 is CASSKVGSPEAFF.

V usage is TRBV28 and J usage is TRBJ1-2; the D call from TCRdb, TRBD1, cannot be confirmed without DNA. Germline CDR1 and CDR2: MDHEN and SYDVKM. The CDR3 covers 12 residues. The CDR3: CASSSGLSGYTF.